What follows are 24 T cell receptor beta chains derived from one specimen sequenced in a study of control samples from healthy donors and cancer patients. Profiled with immunoSEQ multiplex PCR; TCRdb holds only in-frame clones, not every one. The top ten hold more than 3% of the sample, which has 120,000 to 150,000 clones, around 90% seen once. Source material: blood. The receptor set was obtained from a man aged 25 to 40 in good health.

The rearrangement uses TRBV19 and TRBJ1-3; 11 nucleotides align to TRBD1. Germline V gene data show CDR1 as LNHDA and CDR2 as SQIVND (reference sequence). The J segment lost 0 bases and the V segment lost 3 bases, leaving 4 bases of the junction unmatched. The CDR3 totals 17 residues. CDR3 in DNA: TGTGCCAGTAGTATCCGCGGGACAGGGGGCTCTGGAAACACCATATATTTT. This codes for CASSIRGTGGSGNTIYF. Based on the CDR3 plus reference TRBV19 and TRBJ1-3, the full variable domain is DGGITQSPKYLFRKEGQNVTLSCEQNLNHDAMYWYRQDPGQGLRLIYYSQIVNDFQKGDIAEGYSVSREKKESFPLTVTSAQKNPTAFYLCASSIRGTGGSGNTIYFGEGSWLTVV.

The chain carries TRBV5-1 and TRBJ2-6; D is ambiguous. V lost 0 bases to trimming and J lost 2 bases, with 9 bases between them. CDR1 is SGHRS and CDR2 is YFSETQ in the germline V gene. The CDR3 has 16 amino acids. The CDR3: CASSLANGPGANVLTF. The CDR3, as DNA: TGCGCCAGCAGCTTGGCGAATGGGCCTGGGGCCAACGTCCTGACTTTC.

For the CDR3, the DNA is TGTGCCAGCAGTTGGGAAGGGGGCGGTGGCGAAAAACTGTTTTTT. Protein product: CASSWEGGGGEKLFF. The chain couples TRBV6-6 to TRBJ1-4; TRBD1 aligns across 7 bases. CDR3 length: 15 residues. Germline CDR1 MNHNY, CDR2 SVGAGI (reference sequence). V shed 4 bases and J 8 bases; nucleotides not matched to a gene: 10.

The V call is TRBV7-2, the J call TRBJ2-7; no clear D gene. V lost 2 bases, J lost 1 base, and 6 bases lay in between. The CDR3 contains 13 residues. Per the germline V gene, CDR1 is SGHTA and CDR2 is FQGNSA. This CDR3 is CASSLFRSYEQYF. Written as DNA, the CDR3 is TGTGCCAGCAGCTTATTTAGATCCTACGAGCAGTACTTC.

This sequence joins TRBV18 and TRBJ2-1; D is uncertain. Germline CDR1 reads KGHSH; CDR2 reads LQKENI. The CDR3 is made up of 13 amino acids. Trimming removed 3 bases from V and 5 bases from J, with 8 bases in between. The CDR3 is CASSPRSNNEQFF. In DNA form, the CDR3 reads TGTGCCAGCTCACCCCGCTCAAACAATGAGCAGTTCTTC.

The CDR3 spells CATSSETVYNSPLHF. The CDR3 DNA sequence: TGTGCCACCAGCTCTGAGACTGTGTATAATTCACCCCTCCACTTT. The chain couples TRBV15 to TRBJ1-6; no firm D call. Germline V CDR1 and CDR2: LNHNV, YYDKDF (reference sequence). Trimming removed 5 bases at V and 4 bases at J, with 12 bases between. CDR3 length: 15 amino acids.

The J gene is TRBJ1-6, the V gene TRBV10-3; D is ambiguous. There are 16 residues in the CDR3. Germline CDR1 reads ENHRY; CDR2 reads SYGVKD. The V gene lost 3 bases and the J gene lost 9 bases, with 18 bases spanning the gap. DNA of the CDR3: TGTGCCATCAGTGAAGAATTAGACACCCTCGGTTCACCCCTCCACTTT. Residues: CAISEELDTLGSPLHF.

The chain couples TRBV10-3 to TRBJ1-2; 9 bases map to TRBD1. Losses at the gene ends were 3 bases for V and 3 bases for J; bases not matched to a gene: 5. The CDR3 is 15 amino acids. Germline V lookup: CDR1 ENHRY, CDR2 SYGVKD. The CDR3 bases are TGTGCCATCAGTGAACCCGACAGGGGGGACTATGGCTACACCTTC. As protein: CAISEPDRGDYGYTF.

The V call is TRBV12-3 or TRBV12-4, the J call TRBJ1-2; 9 positions match TRBD1. The CDR3 spans 13 residues. Trimming took 2 bases from V and 6 from J; bases not matched to a gene: 1. CDR3 sequence reads: CASSLRQGDGYTF. The CDR3, as DNA: TGTGCCAGCAGTTTACGACAGGGGGATGGCTACACCTTC.

The chain has TRBV12-5 and TRBJ1-2, with D tentatively TRBD1 (6 bases). The CDR3 contains 13 residues. V dropped 1 base and J dropped 7 bases, with 10 bases sitting between them. The germline V gene has CDR1 LGHNT and CDR2 FRNRAP. The CDR3 loop reads CASGLGQGFGYTF. CDR3 DNA: TGTGCTAGTGGTTTGGGCCAGGGGTTTGGCTACACCTTC.

This clone was detected a few times. This chain links TRBV5-6 with TRBJ1-4; 7 bases agree with TRBD1. The trim removed 4 bases at V and 5 bases at J, leaving 8 bases unmatched. In germline, CDR1 is SGHDT, CDR2 YYEEEE. The CDR3 covers 15 residues. In nucleotides, the CDR3 is TGTGCCAGCAGCAGACCGGGACAGAGAAATGAAAAACTGTTTTTT. Protein product: CASSRPGQRNEKLFF.

This clone came up once. V and J are TRBV27 and TRBJ2-1; 11 bases are a match to TRBD2. Unmatched junction bases numbered 8, after V lost 6 bases and J lost 7 bases. The CDR3 is 15 amino acids. Germline-derived CDR1 and CDR2 are MNHEY and SMNVEV (reference sequence). DNA for the CDR3: TGTGCCAGCAGGAAACTAGCGGGGGACGGGAATGAGCAGTTCTTC. It is translated as CASRKLAGDGNEQFF.

This clone was seen more than once but under ten times. This chain uses TRBV6-5 with TRBJ1-2, with D unclear. The CDR3 covers 12 residues. Germline CDR1 and CDR2: MNHEY and SVGAGI. Trimming shortened V by 5 bases and J by 4 bases, and 8 bases separated the two germline ends. CDR3 nucleotide sequence: TGTGCCAGCAGTCGCCAATTCTATGGCTACACCTTC. Its protein is CASSRQFYGYTF.

The chain uses TRBV19 and TRBJ2-7, with D perhaps matching TRBD1 (6 bases). The germline CDR1 and CDR2 sequences are LNHDA and SQIVND (reference sequence). With 6 bases removed from V and 1 base from J, the gap between germline ends came to 10 bases. The CDR3 has 13 amino acids. DNA of the CDR3: TGTGCCAGTAGCGACAGGATATCCTACGAGCAGTACTTC. This translates into CASSDRISYEQYF.

This clone has more than one count but fewer than ten. The CDR3: CASSQVEGDQPQHF. Here the CDR3 DNA reads TGCGCCAGCAGCCAAGTTGAAGGGGATCAGCCCCAGCATTTT. The chain carries TRBV4-1 and TRBJ1-5, with D possibly being TRBD1 (5 bases). This CDR3 contains 14 residues. Deletions cut 1 base from V and 5 bases from J, with 9 bases between. Germline CDR1 is MGHRA and CDR2 is YSYEKL.

The chain links TRBV6-5 to TRBJ1-6, with D maybe TRBD1 (6 bases). There are 14 residues in the CDR3. The V gene lost 1 base and the J gene lost 8 bases, with 9 bases spanning the gap. Germline V gene data show CDR1 as MNHEY and CDR2 as SVGAGI. DNA for the CDR3: TGTGCCAGCAGTTACTACAGGGTGGATTCACCCCTCCACTTT. It translates to CASSYYRVDSPLHF.

This chain uses TRBV3-1 (or the pseudogene TRBV3-2) with TRBJ1-5; D possibly corresponds to TRBD1 (6 bases). V was shortened by 6 bases and J by 6 bases, with 18 bases between the two germline ends. The CDR3 totals 15 residues. Germline CDR1 LGHDT, CDR2 YNNKEL (reference sequence). The CDR3 reads CASSSYRDTLQPQHF. CDR3 bases: TGTGCCAGCAGTTCATACCGGGACACACTTCAGCCCCAGCATTTT.

The chain links TRBV7-8 to TRBJ2-1; 10 bases align to TRBD1. This CDR3 spans 13 amino acids. Germline CDR1 reads SGHVS; CDR2 reads FQNEAQ. With V trimmed by 1 base and J by 10 bases, 1 base remained unmatched. The CDR3 protein is CASSLGGQGEQFF. The CDR3 nucleotides read TGTGCCAGCAGCTTAGGGGGACAGGGGGAGCAGTTCTTC.

The V call is TRBV5-1, the J call TRBJ2-7; D is possibly TRBD1 (7 bases). Trimming took 5 bases from V and 0 from J, leaving 15 bases between them. The CDR3 spans 15 residues. CDR1 and CDR2 (germline): SGHRS, YFSETQ. For the CDR3, the DNA is TGCGCCAGCAGGGGTGGACAGGACTACTCCTACGAGCAGTACTTC. Protein sequence: CASRGGQDYSYEQYF.

The rearrangement links TRBV11-3 to TRBJ2-1, with D perhaps TRBD2 (6 bases). Germline CDR1 reads SGHNT; CDR2 reads YENEEA. CDR3 length equals 16 residues. V was clipped by 5 bases and J by 2 bases, with 16 bases between them. The CDR3 DNA is TGTGCCAGCAGCCCCCCAACGGGGGAAACCTACAATGAGCAGTTCTTC. The encoded protein is CASSPPTGETYNEQFF.

This clone was detected only a few times. The rearrangement joins TRBV6-1 to TRBJ2-7, with D possibly TRBD2 on 6 matching bases. Germline V gene data show CDR1 as MNHNS and CDR2 as SASEGT. The CDR3 is 12 residues long. V was cut by 1 base and J by 6 bases, with 7 bases left in between. CDR3 amino acids: CASSEVGGEQYF. In nucleotides, the CDR3 is TGTGCCAGCAGTGAAGTGGGAGGCGAGCAGTACTTC.

The chain combines TRBV19 with TRBJ2-2; D unclear. Between the trimmed V and J ends, which lost 1 base and 8 bases, there was a span of 8 bases. This CDR3 spans 13 amino acids. CDR1 is LNHDA, CDR2 SQIVND, per germline (reference sequence). CDR3 region: CASSIAARGELFF. Written as DNA, the CDR3 is TGTGCCAGTAGTATAGCCGCGAGGGGGGAGCTGTTTTTT.

The genes are TRBV5-1 and TRBJ2-3; possibly TRBD1 for D (5 bases). V lost 0 bases to trimming and J lost 1 base, with 9 bases between them. Germline V gene lookup returns CDR1 SGHRS and CDR2 YFSETQ. The CDR3 loop spans 15 amino acids. CDR3 sequence: CASSLAARGTDTQYF. Written as DNA, the CDR3 is TGCGCCAGCAGCTTGGCCGCCAGGGGCACAGATACGCAGTATTTT.

The chain uses TRBV27 and TRBJ2-7; D gene unclear. Germline V gene sequence: CDR1 MNHEY, CDR2 SMNVEV (reference sequence). Trimming took 0 bases from V and 5 from J, leaving 11 bases between them. This CDR3 spans 14 amino acids. The CDR3 here is CASSLSGRINEQYF. As DNA, the CDR3 is TGTGCCAGCAGTTTATCAGGACGGATTAACGAGCAGTACTTC.